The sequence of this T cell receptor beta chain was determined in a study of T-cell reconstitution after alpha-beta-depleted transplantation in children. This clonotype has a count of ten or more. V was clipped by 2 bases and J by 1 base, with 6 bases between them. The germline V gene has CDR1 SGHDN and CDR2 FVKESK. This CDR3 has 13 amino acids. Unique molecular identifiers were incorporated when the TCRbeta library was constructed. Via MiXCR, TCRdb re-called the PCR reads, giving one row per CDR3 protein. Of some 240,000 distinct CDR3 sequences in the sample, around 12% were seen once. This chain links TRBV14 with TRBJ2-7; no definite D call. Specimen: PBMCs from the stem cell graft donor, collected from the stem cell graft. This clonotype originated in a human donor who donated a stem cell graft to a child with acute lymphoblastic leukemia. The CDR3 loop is CASSQSASYEQYF. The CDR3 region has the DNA TGTGCCAGCAGCCAATCTGCATCCTACGAGCAGTACTTC.